The 25 T cell receptor beta chains presented below share a single source sample, sequenced in a study of patients and donors after allogeneic stem cell transplantation (dated by TCRdb to 2020 to 2022). The method was RT-PCR. Sequenced using a NextSeq 550. The raw public reads went through TCRdb reprocessing: fastp at Q25, MiXCR clone calling, in-frame beta chains kept. Rows are unified per CDR3 protein, each entry keeping the most common DNA and genes. The sample table lists about 410,000 distinct CDR3 sequences, 16% of them with a count of one. The ten largest clones capture roughly 7.2% of the sample. The source material was blood, either unsorted or a sorted T cell fraction (not recorded which). Receptor source: a human donor who was either an allogeneic HSCT recipient or a stem cell or donor lymphocyte infusion donor (not recorded which). It is not recorded whose cells these are; they may come from a transplant donor.

This clonotype was seen ten or more times. This sequence joins TRBV6-1 and TRBJ1-6; D gene ambiguous. This CDR3 has 11 amino acids. Germline V lookup: CDR1 MNHNS, CDR2 SASEGT. V shed 4 bases and J shed 9 bases, with 4 bases lying between them. The CDR3 loop reads CASSVSSPLHF. The CDR3 coding sequence is TGTGCCAGCAGTGTTTCTTCACCCCTCCACTTT.

This chain connects TRBV29-1 to TRBJ2-1; 7 bases match TRBD1. The germline V gene has CDR1 SQVTM and CDR2 ANQGSEA. V dropped 7 bases and J dropped 8; count of bases not matched to a gene: 11. The CDR3 contains 13 residues. The CDR3 bases are TGCAGCGGCAGTATAACAGGGGTCCATGAGCAGTTCTTC. Amino acids: CSGSITGVHEQFF.

J is TRBJ2-2 and V is TRBV12-5; perhaps TRBD2 as D (6 bases). The germline gives CDR1 LGHNT, CDR2 FRNRAP. Between the trimmed V and J ends, which lost 2 bases and 2 bases, there was a span of 12 bases. The CDR3 is 16 residues long. The DNA of the CDR3 is TGTGCTAGTGGTTTGCTGTGGCGGGGAAACACCGGGGAGCTGTTTTTT. Translated, it gives CASGLLWRGNTGELFF.

The CDR3 region has the DNA TGCAGTGCTAGAAAGACAGGTTCGGGGTCTGGAAACACCATATATTTT. It encodes CSARKTGSGSGNTIYF. J is TRBJ1-3 and V is TRBV20-1; weak D call: TRBD1 (6 bases). CDR3 size: 16 residues. Deletions cut 2 bases from V and 1 base from J, with 15 bases between. The V gene's germline CDR1 is DFQATT and CDR2 SNEGSKA (reference sequence).

This clonotype was seen many times. The genes are TRBV9 and TRBJ2-1, with D possibly TRBD2 on 5 matching bases. Trimming left V 0 bases short and J 2 bases short, with 21 bases between. The CDR3 runs to 19 residues. Germline V gene sequence: CDR1 SGDLS, CDR2 YYNGEE. The CDR3 region has the DNA TGTGCCAGCAGCGTAGGGGGTTCCGCGGGCCCTAAAACCTACAATGAGCAGTTCTTC. Translating gives CASSVGGSAGPKTYNEQFF.

This clonotype was seen more than once but under ten times. V is TRBV4-1 and J is TRBJ2-6; D possibly corresponds to TRBD2 (5 bases). Germline loops: CDR1 MGHRA, CDR2 YSYEKL. Trimming stripped 7 bases from V and 2 bases from J, with 12 bases between. This CDR3 is built from 15 residues. In nucleotides, the CDR3 is TGCGCCAGCAAGAAAGAGGGCGCTGGGGCCAACGTCCTGACTTTC. Translating gives CASKKEGAGANVLTF.

This chain joins TRBV12-3 or TRBV12-4 and TRBJ1-4, with a weak D call TRBD1 (5 bases). Trimming cost V 6 bases and J 10 bases, with 18 bases left between them. There are 14 residues in the CDR3. This chain's CDR3 is CASSPLGTAGKLFF. CDR3 nucleotide sequence: TGTGCCAGCAGCCCCCTCGGGACCGCCGGAAAACTGTTTTTT.

The genes are TRBV6-5 and TRBJ2-5, with TRBD2 identical over 8 bases. The CDR3 runs 14 residues. Per the germline V gene, CDR1 is MNHEY and CDR2 is SVGAGI. V shed 4 bases and J 5 bases; nucleotides not matched to a gene: 6. The CDR3 sequence: CASSSSGGWETQYF. For the CDR3, the DNA is TGTGCCAGCAGTTCATCGGGGGGGTGGGAGACCCAGTACTTC.

This clonotype has a handful of counts. The rearrangement uses TRBV7-9 and TRBJ1-2, with TRBD1 as a possible D gene (6 bases). V lost 5 bases to trimming and J lost 4 bases, with 11 bases between them. Germline-derived CDR1 and CDR2 are SEHNR and FQNEAQ (reference sequence). The CDR3 consists of 13 residues. As DNA, the CDR3 is TGTGCCAGCAGCCGGGGACATTTCTATGGCTACACCTTC. Residues: CASSRGHFYGYTF.

The rearrangement joins TRBV6-1 to TRBJ2-7; 7 bases fit TRBD1. V lost 7 bases, J lost 0 bases, and 9 bases stayed unmatched. Germline V lookup: CDR1 MNHNS, CDR2 SASEGT. The length of the CDR3 is 15 residues. The chain's CDR3 is CASTPDRISSYEQYF. The CDR3, as DNA: TGTGCCAGCACCCCGGACAGGATAAGCTCCTACGAGCAGTACTTC.

There are a few counts of this clonotype. The V call is TRBV7-2, the J call TRBJ1-5; 7 bases fit TRBD1. CDR1 is SGHTA, CDR2 FQGNSA, per germline. The CDR3 runs 15 residues. V was clipped by 1 base and J by 6 bases; unmatched bases: 6. CDR3 loop: CASSLVDRVGQPQHF. CDR3 sequence (DNA): TGTGCCAGCAGCTTAGTTGACAGGGTTGGTCAGCCCCAGCATTTT.

V and J are TRBV11-1 and TRBJ2-2; tentatively, D is TRBD2 (5 bases). This CDR3 has 19 amino acids. Per the germline V gene, CDR1 is SGHAT and CDR2 is FQDESV (reference sequence). The V gene lost 2 bases and the J gene lost 3 bases, with 22 bases spanning the gap. The CDR3 sequence: CASSLLVRPRMRDTGELFF. The CDR3 DNA reads as TGTGCCAGCAGCTTATTAGTCAGGCCGCGAATGAGGGACACCGGGGAGCTGTTTTTT.

This clonotype has just a few counts. This sequence joins TRBV10-3 and TRBJ2-1, with TRBD2 matching 12 bases. CDR1 and CDR2 from the germline V gene are ENHRY and SYGVKD. There are 16 residues in the CDR3. Trimming cost V 3 bases and J 8 bases; bases outside gene matches: 8. This CDR3 is CAISENALAGGHEQFF. CDR3 bases: TGTGCCATCAGTGAAAATGCGCTAGCGGGAGGGCATGAGCAGTTCTTC.

The sample holds a few counts of this clonotype. This chain links TRBV4-3 with TRBJ2-2; maybe TRBD1 (6 bases). This CDR3 has 15 residues. V dropped 1 base and J dropped 6 bases, with 12 bases sitting between them. Germline values: CDR1 LGHNA, CDR2 YSLEER. DNA for the CDR3: TGCGCCAGCAGCCAAGCCGGCAGGGGTTCCGGGGAGCTGTTTTTT. Protein: CASSQAGRGSGELFF.

Notes on this clonotype: A much bigger clone sits one base away, suggesting this may be a read error. The chain combines TRBV19 with TRBJ2-1; unclear D gene. From germline, CDR1 is LNHDA and CDR2 SQIVND (reference sequence). This CDR3 spans 12 amino acids. The CDR3 coding sequence is TGTGCCAGTAGTACCTCCTACAATGATCAGTTCTTC. This codes for CASSTSYNDQFF.

As for this clonotype: A much larger clone differs from this one at a single base, so this may be a read error. The J gene is TRBJ2-2, the V gene TRBV7-7; TRBD2 matches 14 bases. Germline trimming cut 5 bases from V and 4 bases from J; bases unmatched to any gene: 6. Per the germline V gene, CDR1 is SSHAT and CDR2 is FNYEAQ (reference sequence). The CDR3 length is 17 residues. CDR3 coding DNA: TGTGCCAGCAGCCTCGGACTAGCGGGAGGTTCCACCGGGGAGCTGTTTTTT. Its protein is CASSLGLAGGSTGELFF.

This clonotype has just a few counts. The V and J genes are TRBV20-1 and TRBJ2-4; 9 positions agree with TRBD1. This CDR3 has 17 residues. Germline V gene sequence: CDR1 DFQATT, CDR2 SNEGSKA (reference sequence). The V segment lost 1 base and the J segment 2 bases; nucleotides outside the gene matches: 9. In DNA, the CDR3 is TGCAGTGCTAGAGTCGACAGGGGGAATGGAACCAAAAACATTCAGTACTTC. Translating gives CSARVDRGNGTKNIQYF.

This clonotype occurred many times. The chain couples TRBV5-1 to TRBJ1-1; a weak D match, TRBD1 (5 bases). The CDR3 consists of 15 residues. The germline V gene encodes CDR1 SGHRS and CDR2 YFSETQ. The V gene lost 4 bases and the J gene lost 3 bases, with 16 bases spanning the gap. The chain's CDR3 is CASSPTTGGDTEAFF. Here the CDR3 DNA reads TGCGCCAGCAGCCCCACGACGGGGGGGGACACTGAAGCTTTCTTT.

This clonotype was counted between two and nine times. The rearrangement uses TRBV7-3 and TRBJ2-6, with D possibly matching TRBD2 (5 bases). V was pared by 2 bases and J by 2 bases, with 19 bases between. The length of the CDR3 is 19 residues. In germline, CDR1 is SGHTA, CDR2 FQGTGA. The CDR3 DNA follows: TGTGCCAGCAGCTTACACCGACTAAATCCAAGGCCTGGGGCCAACGTCCTGACTTTC. It is translated as CASSLHRLNPRPGANVLTF.

Here the CDR3 reads CASSLGRQTEQYF. The CDR3 DNA reads as TGTGCCAGCAGCTTAGGGCGTCAGACCGAGCAGTACTTC. The chain uses TRBV7-8 and TRBJ2-7; no definite D call. Looked up from germline, CDR1 is SGHVS and CDR2 is FQNEAQ. V was cut by 1 base and J by 6 bases, with 10 bases left in between. The CDR3 length is 13 residues.

This clonotype was seen a few times. This chain connects TRBV6-5 to TRBJ1-2; D is unresolved. Trimming took 4 bases from V and 4 from J, leaving 10 bases between them. CDR3 length: 13 amino acids. Germline V CDR1 and CDR2: MNHEY, SVGAGI. The CDR3, as DNA: TGTGCCAGCAGTTCAAGGACTAGCTATGGCTACACCTTC. Translated, it gives CASSSRTSYGYTF.

This clonotype was seen a few times. The J gene is TRBJ2-1, the V gene TRBV2; perhaps TRBD2 as D (6 bases). CDR1 and CDR2 (germline): SNHLY, FYNNEI. V was cut by 5 bases and J by 9 bases, with 11 bases left in between. The CDR3 is 12 residues long. The CDR3 loop reads CASSRLVREQFF. The DNA for the CDR3 is TGTGCCAGCAGTCGACTAGTCCGTGAGCAGTTCTTC.

The chain uses TRBV20-1 and TRBJ1-5; D call uncertain. Germline assignment: CDR1 DFQATT and CDR2 SNEGSKA (reference sequence). The CDR3 sequence is 14 residues long. Trimming took 1 base from V and 5 from J, leaving 12 bases between them. The CDR3 nucleotides read TGCAGTGCTAGAGTGGGAATCGGGTATCAGCCCCAGCATTTT. This codes for CSARVGIGYQPQHF.

This clonotype has a count of ten or more. This rearrangement joins TRBV4-1 to TRBJ2-1; D perhaps matches TRBD2 (6 bases). V dropped 1 base and J dropped 2 bases, with 9 bases sitting between them. From germline, CDR1 is MGHRA and CDR2 YSYEKL. The CDR3 loop spans 15 amino acids. CDR3: CASSQVGSPYNEQFF. CDR3 DNA sequence: TGCGCCAGCAGCCAAGTCGGGAGTCCCTACAATGAGCAGTTCTTC.

The genes are TRBV27 and TRBJ1-5; no firm D call. The CDR3 contains 14 residues. V dropped 4 bases and J dropped 2 bases, with 9 bases sitting between them. CDR1 and CDR2 from the germline V gene are MNHEY and SMNVEV (reference sequence). The CDR3: CASSSLSGNQPQHF. The CDR3 region has the DNA TGTGCCAGCAGTTCCCTCTCTGGCAATCAGCCCCAGCATTTT.